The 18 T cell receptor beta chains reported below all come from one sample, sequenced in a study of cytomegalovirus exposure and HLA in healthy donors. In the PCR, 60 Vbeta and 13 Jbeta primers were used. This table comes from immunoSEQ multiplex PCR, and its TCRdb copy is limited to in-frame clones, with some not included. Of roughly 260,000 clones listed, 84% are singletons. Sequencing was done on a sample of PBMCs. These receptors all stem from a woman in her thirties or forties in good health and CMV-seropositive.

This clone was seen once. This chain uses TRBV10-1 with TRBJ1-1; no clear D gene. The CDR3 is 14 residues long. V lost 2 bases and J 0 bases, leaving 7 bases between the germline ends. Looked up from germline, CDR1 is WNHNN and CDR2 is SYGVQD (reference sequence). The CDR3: CASSEGQVNTEAFF. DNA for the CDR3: TGCGCCAGCAGTGAGGGGCAGGTGAACACTGAAGCTTTCTTT.

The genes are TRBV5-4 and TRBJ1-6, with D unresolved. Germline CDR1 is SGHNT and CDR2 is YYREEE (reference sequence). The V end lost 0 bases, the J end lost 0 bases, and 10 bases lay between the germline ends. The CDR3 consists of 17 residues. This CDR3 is CASSLEGGSSYNSPLHF. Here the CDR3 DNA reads TGTGCCAGCAGCTTGGAGGGAGGGAGCTCCTATAATTCACCCCTCCACTTT.

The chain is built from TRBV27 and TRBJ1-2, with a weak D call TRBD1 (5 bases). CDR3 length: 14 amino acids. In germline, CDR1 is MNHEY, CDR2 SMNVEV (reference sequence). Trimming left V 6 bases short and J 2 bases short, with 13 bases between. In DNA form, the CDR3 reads TGTGCCAGCAGCCATAATGGGGGGAACTATGGCTACACCTTC. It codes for CASSHNGGNYGYTF.

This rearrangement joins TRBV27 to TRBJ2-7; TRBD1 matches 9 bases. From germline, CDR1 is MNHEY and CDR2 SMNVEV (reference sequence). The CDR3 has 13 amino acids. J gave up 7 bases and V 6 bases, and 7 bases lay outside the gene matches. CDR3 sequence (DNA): TGTGCCAGCAGGGACAGGGGAGTTGGGGAGCAGTACTTC. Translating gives CASRDRGVGEQYF.

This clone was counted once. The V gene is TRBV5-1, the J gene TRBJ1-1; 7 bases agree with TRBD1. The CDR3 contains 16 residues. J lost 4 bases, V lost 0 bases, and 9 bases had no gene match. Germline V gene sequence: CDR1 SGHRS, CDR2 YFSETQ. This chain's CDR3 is CASSLGPQGEGTEAFF. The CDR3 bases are TGCGCCAGCAGCTTGGGGCCCCAGGGGGAAGGCACTGAAGCTTTCTTT.

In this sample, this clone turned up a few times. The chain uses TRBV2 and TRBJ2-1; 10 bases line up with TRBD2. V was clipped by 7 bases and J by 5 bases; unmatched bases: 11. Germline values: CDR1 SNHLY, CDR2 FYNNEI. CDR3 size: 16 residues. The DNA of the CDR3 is TGTGCCAGCACCTCAGCGGGAGGGCCCTTACACAATGAGCAGTTCTTC. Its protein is CASTSAGGPLHNEQFF.

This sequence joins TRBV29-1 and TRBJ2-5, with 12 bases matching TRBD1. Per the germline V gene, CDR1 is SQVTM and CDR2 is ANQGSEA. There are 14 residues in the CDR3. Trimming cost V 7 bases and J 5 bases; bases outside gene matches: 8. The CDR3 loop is CSGGTGGIGETQYF. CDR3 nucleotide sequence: TGCAGCGGAGGGACAGGGGGCATCGGCGAGACCCAGTACTTC. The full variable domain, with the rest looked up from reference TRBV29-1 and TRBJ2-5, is SAVISQKPSRDICQRGTSLTIQCQVDSQVTMMFWYRQQPGQSLTLIATANQGSEATYESGFVIDKFPISRPNLTFSTLTVSNMSPEDSSIYLCSGGTGGIGETQYFGPGTRLLVL.

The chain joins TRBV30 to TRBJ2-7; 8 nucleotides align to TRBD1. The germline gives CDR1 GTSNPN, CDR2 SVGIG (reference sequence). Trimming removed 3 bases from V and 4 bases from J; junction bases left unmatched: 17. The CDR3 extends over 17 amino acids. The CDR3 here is CAWSLKGWGTGSYEQYF. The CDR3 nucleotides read TGTGCCTGGAGCCTAAAGGGTTGGGGGACAGGTTCGTACGAGCAGTACTTC.

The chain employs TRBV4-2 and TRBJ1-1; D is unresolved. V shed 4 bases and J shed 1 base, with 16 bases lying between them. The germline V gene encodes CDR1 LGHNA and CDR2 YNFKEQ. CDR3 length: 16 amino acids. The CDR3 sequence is CASSPKTKTRNTEAFF. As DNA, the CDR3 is TGTGCCAGCAGCCCAAAGACTAAAACCCGGAACACTGAAGCTTTCTTT.

DNA of the CDR3: TGTGCCAGCTCCACCGGGACAGGGGATAATTCACCCCTCCACTTT. As protein: CASSTGTGDNSPLHF. V and J are TRBV28 and TRBJ1-6; 10 nucleotides agree with TRBD1. With V trimmed by 8 bases and J by 5 bases, 6 bases remained unmatched. Germline values: CDR1 MDHEN, CDR2 SYDVKM. This CDR3 spans 15 amino acids.

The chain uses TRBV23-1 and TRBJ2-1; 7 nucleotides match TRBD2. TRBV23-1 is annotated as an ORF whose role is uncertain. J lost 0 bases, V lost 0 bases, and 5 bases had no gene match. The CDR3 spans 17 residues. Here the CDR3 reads CASSQSPGGSSYNEQFF. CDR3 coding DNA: TGCGCCAGCAGTCAATCCCCCGGCGGGAGCTCCTACAATGAGCAGTTCTTC.

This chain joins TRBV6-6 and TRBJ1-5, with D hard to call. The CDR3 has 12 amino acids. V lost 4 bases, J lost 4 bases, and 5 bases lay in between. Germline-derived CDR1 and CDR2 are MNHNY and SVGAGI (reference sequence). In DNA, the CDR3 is TGTGCCAGCAGTTCCGGGAATCAGCCCCAGCATTTT. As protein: CASSSGNQPQHF.

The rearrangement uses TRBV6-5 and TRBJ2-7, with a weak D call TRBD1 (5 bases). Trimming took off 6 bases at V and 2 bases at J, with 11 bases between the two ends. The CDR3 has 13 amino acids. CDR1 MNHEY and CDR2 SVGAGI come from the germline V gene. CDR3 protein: CASRSGNAYEQYF. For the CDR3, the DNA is TGTGCCAGCAGATCAGGGAACGCCTACGAGCAGTACTTC.

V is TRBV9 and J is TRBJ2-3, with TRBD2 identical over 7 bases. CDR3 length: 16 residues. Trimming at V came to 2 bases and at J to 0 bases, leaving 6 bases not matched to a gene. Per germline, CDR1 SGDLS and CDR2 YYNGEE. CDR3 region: CASSVASGASTDTQYF. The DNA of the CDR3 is TGTGCCAGCAGCGTGGCTAGCGGTGCTAGCACAGATACGCAGTATTTT. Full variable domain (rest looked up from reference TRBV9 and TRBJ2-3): DSGVTQTPKHLITATGQRVTLRCSPRSGDLSVYWYQQSLDQGLQFLIQYYNGEERAKGNILERFSAQQFPDLHSELNLSSLELGDSALYFCASSVASGASTDTQYFGPGTRLTVL.

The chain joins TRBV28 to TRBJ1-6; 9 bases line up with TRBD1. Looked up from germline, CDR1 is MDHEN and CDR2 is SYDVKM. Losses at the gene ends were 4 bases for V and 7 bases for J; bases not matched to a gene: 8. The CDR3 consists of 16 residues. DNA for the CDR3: TGTGCCAGCAGTTCCGCGACAGGGGGTCAGAATTCACCCCTCCACTTT. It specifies CASSSATGGQNSPLHF. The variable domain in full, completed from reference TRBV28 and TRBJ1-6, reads DVKVTQSSRYLVKRTGEKVFLECVQDMDHENMFWYRQDPGLGLRLIYFSYDVKMKEKGDIPEGYSVSREKKERFSLILESASTNQTSMYLCASSSATGGQNSPLHFGNGTRLTVT.

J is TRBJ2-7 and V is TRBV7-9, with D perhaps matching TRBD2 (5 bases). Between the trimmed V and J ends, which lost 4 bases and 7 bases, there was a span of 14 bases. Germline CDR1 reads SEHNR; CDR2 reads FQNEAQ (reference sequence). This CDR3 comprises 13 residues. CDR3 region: CASSSSGSGEQYF. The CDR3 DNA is TGTGCCAGCAGCTCCTCGGGAAGCGGTGAGCAGTACTTC.

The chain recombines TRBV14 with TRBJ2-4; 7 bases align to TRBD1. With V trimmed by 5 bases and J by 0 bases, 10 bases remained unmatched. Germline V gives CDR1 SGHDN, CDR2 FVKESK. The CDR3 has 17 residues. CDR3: CASSGRKQGIAKNIQYF. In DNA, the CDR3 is TGTGCCAGCAGCGGGCGGAAACAGGGGATAGCCAAAAACATTCAGTACTTC.

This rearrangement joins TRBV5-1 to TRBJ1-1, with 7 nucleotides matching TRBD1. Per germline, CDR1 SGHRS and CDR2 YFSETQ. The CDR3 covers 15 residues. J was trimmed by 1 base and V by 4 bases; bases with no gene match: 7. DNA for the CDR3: TGCGCCAGCAGCAGGCAGGGGACAGCGAACACTGAAGCTTTCTTT. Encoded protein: CASSRQGTANTEAFF.